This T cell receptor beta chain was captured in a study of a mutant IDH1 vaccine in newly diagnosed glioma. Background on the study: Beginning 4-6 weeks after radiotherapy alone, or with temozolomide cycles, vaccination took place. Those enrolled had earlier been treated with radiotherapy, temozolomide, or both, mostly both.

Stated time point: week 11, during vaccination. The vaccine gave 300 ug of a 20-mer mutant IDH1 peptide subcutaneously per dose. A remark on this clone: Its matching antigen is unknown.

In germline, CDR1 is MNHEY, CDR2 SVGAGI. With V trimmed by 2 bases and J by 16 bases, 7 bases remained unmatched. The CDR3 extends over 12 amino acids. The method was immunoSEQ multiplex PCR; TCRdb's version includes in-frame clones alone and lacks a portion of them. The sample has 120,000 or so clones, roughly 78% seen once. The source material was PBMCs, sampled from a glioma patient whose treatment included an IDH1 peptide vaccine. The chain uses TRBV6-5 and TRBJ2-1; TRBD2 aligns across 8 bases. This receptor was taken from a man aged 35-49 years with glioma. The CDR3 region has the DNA TGTGCCAGCAGTTACCGGGGGGGTCGAGGATTCTTC. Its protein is CASSYRGGRGFF.